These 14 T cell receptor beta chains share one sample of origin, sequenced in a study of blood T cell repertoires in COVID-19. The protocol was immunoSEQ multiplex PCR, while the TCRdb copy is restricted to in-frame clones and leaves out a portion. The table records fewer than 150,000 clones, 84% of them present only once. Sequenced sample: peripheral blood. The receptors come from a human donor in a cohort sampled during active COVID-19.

The DNA of the CDR3 is TGCGCCAGCAGCCAACAACAGGGCTACGAGCAGTACTTC. Translated, it gives CASSQQQGYEQYF. The gene calls are TRBV4-3 and TRBJ2-7, with D perhaps matching TRBD1 (6 bases). The V end lost 2 bases, the J end lost 3 bases, and 8 bases lay between the germline ends. Germline CDR1 is LGHNA and CDR2 is YSLEER. The CDR3 contains 13 residues.

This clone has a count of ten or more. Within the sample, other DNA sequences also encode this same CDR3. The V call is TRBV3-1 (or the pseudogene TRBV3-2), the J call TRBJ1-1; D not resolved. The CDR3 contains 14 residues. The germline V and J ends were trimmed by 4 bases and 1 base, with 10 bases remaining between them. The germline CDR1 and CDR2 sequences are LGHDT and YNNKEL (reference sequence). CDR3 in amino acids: CASSPGLGNTEAFF. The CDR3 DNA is TGTGCCAGCAGCCCCGGACTGGGGAACACTGAAGCTTTCTTT.

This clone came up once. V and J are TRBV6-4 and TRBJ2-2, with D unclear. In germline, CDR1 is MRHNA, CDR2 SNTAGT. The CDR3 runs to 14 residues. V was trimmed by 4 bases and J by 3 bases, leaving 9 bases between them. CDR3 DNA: TGTGCCAGCAGTGCACTCGGAGACACCGGGGAGCTGTTTTTT. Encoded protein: CASSALGDTGELFF.

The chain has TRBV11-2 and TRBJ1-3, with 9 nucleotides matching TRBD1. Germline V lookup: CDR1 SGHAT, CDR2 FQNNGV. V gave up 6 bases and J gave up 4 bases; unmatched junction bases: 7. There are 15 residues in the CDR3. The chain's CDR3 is CASRRTGVRGNTIYF. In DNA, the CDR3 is TGTGCCAGCAGACGGACAGGGGTGAGAGGAAACACCATATATTTT.

This CDR3 is CASSLDRINYGYTF. The CDR3 nucleotides read TGTGCCAGCAGTTTGGACAGAATTAACTATGGCTACACCTTC. V is TRBV28 and J is TRBJ1-2; weak D call: TRBD1 (6 bases). Looked up from germline, CDR1 is MDHEN and CDR2 is SYDVKM. Trimming took 3 bases from V and 1 from J, leaving 9 bases between them. This CDR3 spans 14 amino acids.

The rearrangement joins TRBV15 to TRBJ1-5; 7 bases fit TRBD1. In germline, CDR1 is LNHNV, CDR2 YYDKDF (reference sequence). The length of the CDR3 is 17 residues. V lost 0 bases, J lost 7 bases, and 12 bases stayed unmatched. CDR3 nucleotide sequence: TGTGCCACCAGCAGAGATGGACAGGTCATGGGTGTACAGCCCCAGCATTTT. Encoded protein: CATSRDGQVMGVQPQHF.

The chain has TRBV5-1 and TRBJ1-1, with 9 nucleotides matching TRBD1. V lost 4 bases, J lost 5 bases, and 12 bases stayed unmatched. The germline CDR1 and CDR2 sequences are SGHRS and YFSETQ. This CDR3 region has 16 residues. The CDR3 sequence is CASSDRDRVGTTEAFF. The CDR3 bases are TGCGCCAGCAGCGACCGGGACAGGGTCGGTACAACTGAAGCTTTCTTT.

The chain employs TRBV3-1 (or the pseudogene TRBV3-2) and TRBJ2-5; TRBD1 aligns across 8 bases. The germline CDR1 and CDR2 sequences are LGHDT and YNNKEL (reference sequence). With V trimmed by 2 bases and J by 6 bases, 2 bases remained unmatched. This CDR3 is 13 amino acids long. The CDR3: CASSQTGGKTQYF. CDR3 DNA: TGTGCCAGCAGCCAAACAGGGGGGAAGACCCAGTACTTC.

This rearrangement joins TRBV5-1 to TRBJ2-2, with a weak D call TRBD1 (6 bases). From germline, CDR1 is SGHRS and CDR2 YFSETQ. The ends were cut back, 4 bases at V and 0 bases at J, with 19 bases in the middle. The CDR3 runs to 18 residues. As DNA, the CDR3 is TGCGCCAGCAGCCCCTTTGGACAGCCGGTGGCGAACACCGGGGAGCTGTTTTTT. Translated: CASSPFGQPVANTGELFF.

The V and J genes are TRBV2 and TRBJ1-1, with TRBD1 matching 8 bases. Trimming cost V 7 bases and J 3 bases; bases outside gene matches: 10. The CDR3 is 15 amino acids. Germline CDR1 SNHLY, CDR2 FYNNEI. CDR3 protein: CASTINRGVDTEAFF. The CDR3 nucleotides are TGTGCCAGCACCATAAACAGGGGGGTTGACACTGAAGCTTTCTTT.

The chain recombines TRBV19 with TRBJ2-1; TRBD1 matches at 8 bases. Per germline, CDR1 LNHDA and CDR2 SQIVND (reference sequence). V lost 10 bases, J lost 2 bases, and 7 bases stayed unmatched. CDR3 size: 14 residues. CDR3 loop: CATKDRVPYNEQFF. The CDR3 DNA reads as TGTGCCACCAAGGACAGGGTCCCCTACAATGAGCAGTTCTTC.

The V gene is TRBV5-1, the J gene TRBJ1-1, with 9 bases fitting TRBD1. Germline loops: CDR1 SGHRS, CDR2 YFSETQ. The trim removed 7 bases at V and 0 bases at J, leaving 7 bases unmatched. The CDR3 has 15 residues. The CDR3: CASHGQGKLNTEAFF. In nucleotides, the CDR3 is TGCGCCAGCCACGGACAGGGGAAATTGAACACTGAAGCTTTCTTT.

CDR3 nucleotides: TGTGCCAGCAGCTTAAGACTAGCGGGGACCGCGGATACGCAGTATTTT. Protein product: CASSLRLAGTADTQYF. V usage is TRBV7-8 and J usage is TRBJ2-3; 11 bases align to TRBD2. Germline V lookup: CDR1 SGHVS, CDR2 FQNEAQ. V trimming: 2 bases; J trimming: 6 bases; junction bases outside the gene matches: 7. The CDR3 has 16 amino acids.

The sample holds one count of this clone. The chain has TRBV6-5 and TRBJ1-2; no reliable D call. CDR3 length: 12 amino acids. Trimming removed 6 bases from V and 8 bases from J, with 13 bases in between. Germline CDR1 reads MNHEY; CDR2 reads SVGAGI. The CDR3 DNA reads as TGTGCCAGCAGCCAAACGGGGAGAGGCTACACCTTC. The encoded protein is CASSQTGRGYTF.